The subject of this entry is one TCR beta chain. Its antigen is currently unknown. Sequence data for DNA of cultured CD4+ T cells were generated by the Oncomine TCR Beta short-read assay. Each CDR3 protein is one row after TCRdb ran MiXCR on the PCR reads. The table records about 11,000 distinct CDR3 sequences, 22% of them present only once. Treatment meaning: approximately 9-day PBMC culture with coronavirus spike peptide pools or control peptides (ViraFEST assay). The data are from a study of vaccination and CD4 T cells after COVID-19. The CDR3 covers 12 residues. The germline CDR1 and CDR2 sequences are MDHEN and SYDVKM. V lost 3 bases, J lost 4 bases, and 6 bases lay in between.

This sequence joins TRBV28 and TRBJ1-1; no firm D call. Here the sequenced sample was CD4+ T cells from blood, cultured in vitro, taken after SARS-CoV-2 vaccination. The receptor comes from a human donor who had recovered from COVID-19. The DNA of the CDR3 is TGTGCCAGCAGTTTGGAGAGCACTGAAGCTTTCTTT. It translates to CASSLESTEAFF.